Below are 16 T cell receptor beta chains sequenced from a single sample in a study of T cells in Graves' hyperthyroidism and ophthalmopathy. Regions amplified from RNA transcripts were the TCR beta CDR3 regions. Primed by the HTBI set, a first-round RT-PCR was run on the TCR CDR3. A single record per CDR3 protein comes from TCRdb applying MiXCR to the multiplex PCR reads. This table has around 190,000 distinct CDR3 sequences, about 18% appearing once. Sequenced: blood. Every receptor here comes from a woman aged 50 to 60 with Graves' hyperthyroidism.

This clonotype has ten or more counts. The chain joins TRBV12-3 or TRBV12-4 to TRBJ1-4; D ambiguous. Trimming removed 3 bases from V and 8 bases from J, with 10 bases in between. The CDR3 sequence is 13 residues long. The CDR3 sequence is CASSFLPREKLFF. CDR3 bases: TGTGCCAGCAGTTTCTTGCCACGAGAAAAACTGTTTTTT.

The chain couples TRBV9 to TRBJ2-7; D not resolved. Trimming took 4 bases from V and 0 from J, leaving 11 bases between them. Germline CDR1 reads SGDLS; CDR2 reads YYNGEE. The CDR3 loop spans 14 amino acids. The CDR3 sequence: CASSPVISSYEQYF. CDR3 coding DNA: TGTGCCAGCAGCCCTGTCATTAGCTCCTACGAGCAGTACTTC.

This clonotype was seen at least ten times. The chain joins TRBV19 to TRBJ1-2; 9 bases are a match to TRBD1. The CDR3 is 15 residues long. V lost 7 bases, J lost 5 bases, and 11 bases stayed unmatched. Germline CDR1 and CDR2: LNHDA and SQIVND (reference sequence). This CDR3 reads CASTPKWTGDYGYTF. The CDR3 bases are TGTGCCAGTACCCCTAAGTGGACAGGGGATTATGGCTACACCTTC.

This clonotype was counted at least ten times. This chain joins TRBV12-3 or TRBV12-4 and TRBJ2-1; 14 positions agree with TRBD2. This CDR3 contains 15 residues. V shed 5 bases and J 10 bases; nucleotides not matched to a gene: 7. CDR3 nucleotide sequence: TGTGCCAGCAGTAACGGACTAGCGGGGGGTGAGGAGCAGTTCTTC. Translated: CASSNGLAGGEEQFF.

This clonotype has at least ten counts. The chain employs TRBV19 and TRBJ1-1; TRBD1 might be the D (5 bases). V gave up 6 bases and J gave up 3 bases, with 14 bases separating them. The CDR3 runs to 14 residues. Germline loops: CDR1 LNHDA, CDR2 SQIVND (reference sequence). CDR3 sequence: CASSPGVRYTEAFF. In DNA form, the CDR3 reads TGTGCCAGTAGCCCGGGGGTCCGGTACACTGAAGCTTTCTTT. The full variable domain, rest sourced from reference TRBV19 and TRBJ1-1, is DGGITQSPKYLFRKEGQNVTLSCEQNLNHDAMYWYRQDPGQGLRLIYYSQIVNDFQKGDIAEGYSVSREKKESFPLTVTSAQKNPTAFYLCASSPGVRYTEAFFGQGTRLTVV.

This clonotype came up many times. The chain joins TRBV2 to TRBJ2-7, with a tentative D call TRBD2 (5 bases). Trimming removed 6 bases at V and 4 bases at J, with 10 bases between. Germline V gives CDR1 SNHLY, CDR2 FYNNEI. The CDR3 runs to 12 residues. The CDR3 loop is CASRLDSYEQYF. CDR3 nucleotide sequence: TGTGCCAGCAGACTGGACTCATACGAGCAGTACTTC.

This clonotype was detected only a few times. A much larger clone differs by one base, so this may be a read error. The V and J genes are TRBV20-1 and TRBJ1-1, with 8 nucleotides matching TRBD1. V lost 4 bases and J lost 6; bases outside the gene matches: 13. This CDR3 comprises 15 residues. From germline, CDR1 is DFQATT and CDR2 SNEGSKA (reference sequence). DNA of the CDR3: TGCAGTGCTAAGCTACAGGGGGGGGGGCACGCTGAAGCTTTCTTT. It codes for CSAKLQGGGHAEAFF.

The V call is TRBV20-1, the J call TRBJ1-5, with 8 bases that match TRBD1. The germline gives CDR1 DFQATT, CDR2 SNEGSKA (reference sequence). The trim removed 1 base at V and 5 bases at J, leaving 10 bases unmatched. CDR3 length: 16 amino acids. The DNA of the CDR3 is TGCAGTGCTAGAGCCCAGGGGGCAGGGGGCTATCAGCCCCAGCATTTT. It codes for CSARAQGAGGYQPQHF.

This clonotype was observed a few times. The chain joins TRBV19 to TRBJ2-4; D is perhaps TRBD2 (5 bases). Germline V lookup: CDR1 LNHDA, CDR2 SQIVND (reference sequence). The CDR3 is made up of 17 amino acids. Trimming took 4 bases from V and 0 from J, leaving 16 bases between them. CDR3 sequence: CASSTPRSGGAKNIQYF. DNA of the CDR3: TGTGCCAGTAGTACTCCCCGGAGCGGAGGAGCCAAAAACATTCAGTACTTC.

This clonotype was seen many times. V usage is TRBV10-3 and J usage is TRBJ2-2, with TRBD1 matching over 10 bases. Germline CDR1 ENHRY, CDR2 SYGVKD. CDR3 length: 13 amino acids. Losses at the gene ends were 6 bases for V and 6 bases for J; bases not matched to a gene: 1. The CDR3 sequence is CAISGQGAGELFF. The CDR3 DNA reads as TGTGCCATCAGCGGACAGGGGGCCGGGGAGCTGTTTTTT.

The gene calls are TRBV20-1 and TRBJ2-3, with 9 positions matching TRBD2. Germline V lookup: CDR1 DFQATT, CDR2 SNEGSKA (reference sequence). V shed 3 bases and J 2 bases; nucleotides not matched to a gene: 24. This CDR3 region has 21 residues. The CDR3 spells CSASELLTPSGRPATTDTQYF. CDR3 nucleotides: TGCAGTGCTAGTGAGCTTCTAACTCCGAGCGGGAGGCCCGCGACCACAGATACGCAGTATTTT.

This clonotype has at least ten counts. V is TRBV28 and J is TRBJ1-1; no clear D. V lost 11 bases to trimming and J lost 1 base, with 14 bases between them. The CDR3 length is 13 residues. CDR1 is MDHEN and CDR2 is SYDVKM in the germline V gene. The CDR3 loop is CAWRREENTEAFF. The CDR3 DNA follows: TGTGCCTGGAGGAGGGAGGAGAACACTGAAGCTTTCTTT.

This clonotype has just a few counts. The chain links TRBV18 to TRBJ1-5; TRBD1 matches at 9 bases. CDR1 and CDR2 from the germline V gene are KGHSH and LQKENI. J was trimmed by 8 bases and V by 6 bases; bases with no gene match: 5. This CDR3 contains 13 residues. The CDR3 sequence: CASSGQGYEPQHF. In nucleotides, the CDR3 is TGTGCCAGCTCCGGACAGGGGTATGAGCCCCAGCATTTT.

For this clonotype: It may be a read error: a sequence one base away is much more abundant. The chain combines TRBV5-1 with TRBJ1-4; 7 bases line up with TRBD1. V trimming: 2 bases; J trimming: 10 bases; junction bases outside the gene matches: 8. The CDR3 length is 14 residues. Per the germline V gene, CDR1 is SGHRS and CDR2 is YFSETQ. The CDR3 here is CASSFDREKGKLFF. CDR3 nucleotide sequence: TGCGCCAGCAGCTTTGACAGGGAGAAGGGAAAACTGTTTTTT.

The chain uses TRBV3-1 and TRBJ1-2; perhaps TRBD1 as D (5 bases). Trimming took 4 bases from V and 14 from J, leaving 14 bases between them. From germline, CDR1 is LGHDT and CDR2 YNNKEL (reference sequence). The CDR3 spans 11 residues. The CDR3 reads CASSLHRTRTF. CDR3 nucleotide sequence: TGTGCCAGCAGCCTTCACAGGACGAGGACCTTC.

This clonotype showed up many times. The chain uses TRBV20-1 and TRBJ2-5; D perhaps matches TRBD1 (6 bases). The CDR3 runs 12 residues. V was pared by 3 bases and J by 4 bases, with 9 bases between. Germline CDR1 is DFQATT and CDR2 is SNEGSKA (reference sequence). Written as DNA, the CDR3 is TGCAGTGCTAGCAGAGGGGGAGAGACCCAGTACTTC. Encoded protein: CSASRGGETQYF.